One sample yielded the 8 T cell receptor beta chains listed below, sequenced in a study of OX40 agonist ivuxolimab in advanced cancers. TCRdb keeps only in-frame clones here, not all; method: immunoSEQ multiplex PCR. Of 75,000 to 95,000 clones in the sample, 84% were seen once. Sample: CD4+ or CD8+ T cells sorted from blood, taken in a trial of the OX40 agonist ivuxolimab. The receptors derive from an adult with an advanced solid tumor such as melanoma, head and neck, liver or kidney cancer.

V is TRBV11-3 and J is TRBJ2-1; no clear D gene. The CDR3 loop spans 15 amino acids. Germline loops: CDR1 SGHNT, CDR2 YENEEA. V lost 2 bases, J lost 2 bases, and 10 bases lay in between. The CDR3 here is CASSLSSQAYNEQFF. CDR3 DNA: TGTGCCAGCAGCTTATCCTCGCAGGCCTACAATGAGCAGTTCTTC.

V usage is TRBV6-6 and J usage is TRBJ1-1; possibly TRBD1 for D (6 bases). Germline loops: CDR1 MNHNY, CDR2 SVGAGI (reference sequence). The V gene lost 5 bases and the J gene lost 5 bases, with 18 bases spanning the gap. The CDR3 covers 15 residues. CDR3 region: CASSRTGGAGTEAFF. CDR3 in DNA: TGTGCCAGCAGTCGGACGGGGGGGGCAGGGACTGAAGCTTTCTTT.

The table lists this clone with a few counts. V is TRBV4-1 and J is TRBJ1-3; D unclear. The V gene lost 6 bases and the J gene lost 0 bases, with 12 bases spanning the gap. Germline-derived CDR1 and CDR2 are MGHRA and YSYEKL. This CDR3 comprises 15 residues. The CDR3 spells CASSRILGSGNTIYF. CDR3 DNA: TGCGCCAGCAGTCGGATACTTGGCTCTGGAAACACCATATATTTT.

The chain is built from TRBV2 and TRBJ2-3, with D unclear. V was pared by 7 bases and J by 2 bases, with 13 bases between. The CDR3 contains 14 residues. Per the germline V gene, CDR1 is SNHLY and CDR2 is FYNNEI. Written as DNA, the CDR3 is TGTGCCAGCACCGGCGCCTCCCACACAGATACGCAGTATTTT. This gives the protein CASTGASHTDTQYF. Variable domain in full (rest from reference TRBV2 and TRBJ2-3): EPEVTQTPSHQVTQMGQEVILRCVPISNHLYFYWYRQILGQKVEFLVSFYNNEISEKSEIFDDQFSVERPDGSNFTLKIRSTKLEDSAMYFCASTGASHTDTQYFGPGTRLTVL.

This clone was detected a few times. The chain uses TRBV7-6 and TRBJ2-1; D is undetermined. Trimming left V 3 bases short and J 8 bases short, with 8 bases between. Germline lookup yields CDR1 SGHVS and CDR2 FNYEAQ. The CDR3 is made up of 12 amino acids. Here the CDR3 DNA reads TGTGCCAGCAGCTTCCTAACTGATGAGCAGTTCTTC. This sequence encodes CASSFLTDEQFF. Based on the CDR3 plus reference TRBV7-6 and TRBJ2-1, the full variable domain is GAGVSQSPRYKVTKRGQDVALRCDPISGHVSLYWYRQALGQGPEFLTYFNYEAQQDKSGLPNDRFSAERPEGSISTLTIQRTEQRDSAMYRCASSFLTDEQFFGPGTRLTVL.

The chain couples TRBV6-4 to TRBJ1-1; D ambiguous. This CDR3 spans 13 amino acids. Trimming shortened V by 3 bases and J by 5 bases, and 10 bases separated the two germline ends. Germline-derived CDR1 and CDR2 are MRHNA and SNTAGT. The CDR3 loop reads CASSEASGTEAFF. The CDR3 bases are TGTGCCAGCAGTGAGGCTTCGGGAACTGAAGCTTTCTTT.

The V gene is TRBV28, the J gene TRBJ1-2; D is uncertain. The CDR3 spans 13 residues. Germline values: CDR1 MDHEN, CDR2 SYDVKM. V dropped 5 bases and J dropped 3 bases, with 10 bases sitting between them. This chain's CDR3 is CASSPAFDYGYTF. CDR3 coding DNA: TGTGCCAGCAGTCCCGCCTTTGACTATGGCTACACCTTC.

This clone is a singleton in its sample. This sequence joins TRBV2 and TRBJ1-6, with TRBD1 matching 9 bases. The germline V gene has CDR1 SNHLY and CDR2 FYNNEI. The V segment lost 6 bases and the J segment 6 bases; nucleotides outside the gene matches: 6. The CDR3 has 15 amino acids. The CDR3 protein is CASRDRGDFNSPLHF. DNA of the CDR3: TGTGCCAGCAGGGACAGGGGCGACTTTAATTCACCCCTCCACTTT.